The 18 T cell receptor beta chains in this list originate from one sample, sequenced in a study of blood T cell repertoires in COVID-19. Profiling relied on immunoSEQ multiplex PCR, and the TCRdb table lists in-frame clones only, not all of them. Of 150,000 to 200,000 clones listed, around four fifths were seen once; the top ten hold more than 12%. Sequencing was carried out using peripheral blood. These receptors were collected from a woman between 65 and 79 years old with COVID-19, enrolled during active disease.

The CDR3, as DNA: TGTGCCAGCAGTACTGTAACAGCGGCCTCCCACGAGCAGTACGTC. This codes for CASSTVTAASHEQYV. This chain links TRBV6-5 with TRBJ2-7; perhaps TRBD2 as D (5 bases). Germline loops: CDR1 MNHEY, CDR2 SVGAGI. The CDR3 runs to 15 residues.

The chain couples TRBV5-8 to TRBJ2-2, with D perhaps TRBD2 (5 bases). V lost 6 bases, J lost 0 bases, and 6 bases lay in between. The CDR3 runs to 13 residues. Germline assignment: CDR1 SGHTS and CDR2 YDEGEE. DNA for the CDR3: TGTGCCAGCAAGGGAGCGAACACCGGGGAGCTGTTTTTT. Protein sequence: CASKGANTGELFF. The full variable domain, with the rest looked up from reference TRBV5-8 and TRBJ2-2, is EAGVTQSPTHLIKTRGQQATLRCSPISGHTSVYWYQQALGLGLQFLLWYDEGEERNRGNFPPRFSGRQFPNYSSELNVNALELEDSALYLCASKGANTGELFFGEGSRLTVL.

The V gene is TRBV6-1, the J gene TRBJ1-2, with D unresolved. Germline CDR1 is MNHNS and CDR2 is SASEGT. This CDR3 is built from 13 residues. Trimming cost V 2 bases and J 3 bases, with 7 bases left between them. CDR3 bases: TGTGCCAGCAGTGAACAACTGGACTATGGCTACACCTTC. Its protein product is CASSEQLDYGYTF.

The rearrangement links TRBV5-1 to TRBJ1-6; the D is unclear. This CDR3 region has 15 residues. The germline V gene has CDR1 SGHRS and CDR2 YFSETQ. V shed 2 bases and J shed 8 bases, with 14 bases lying between them. CDR3 DNA: TGCGCCAGCAGCTTAAGCCCCGGGATGGATTCACCCCTCCACTTT. Its protein is CASSLSPGMDSPLHF.

The chain links TRBV21-1 to TRBJ1-1; TRBD1, the D gene given by the table, was not confirmed from the DNA. TRBV21-1 is labeled a pseudogene. The CDR3 is 15 residues long. The CDR3 loop is CASSPMVRQCREAFF. CDR3 coding DNA: TGTGCCAGCAGCCCCATGGTACGACAGTGTCGTGAAGCTTTCTTT.

J is TRBJ1-2 and V is TRBV15; 11 bases are shared with TRBD1. Germline trimming cut 4 bases from V and 4 bases from J; bases unmatched to any gene: 5. The length of the CDR3 is 15 residues. Germline lookup yields CDR1 LNHNV and CDR2 YYDKDF (reference sequence). The CDR3 DNA reads TGTGCCACCAGCAAGGGACAGGGGGACATCTATGGCTACACCTTC. It is translated as CATSKGQGDIYGYTF.

In the case of this clone: One junction end does not reproduce the germline sequence, and a read error may be involved. The rearrangement uses TRBV24-1 and TRBJ2-2; weak D call: TRBD1 (5 bases). Per the germline V gene, CDR1 is KGHDR and CDR2 is SFDVKD. This CDR3 has 14 residues. The CDR3 DNA is TGTGCCACCCGTGACAGTTCCCCAACCGGGGAGCTGTTTTTT. It codes for CATRDSSPTGELFF.

The count of this clone is one. The V gene is TRBV2, the J gene TRBJ2-2; 7 positions agree with TRBD1. There are 14 residues in the CDR3. The V gene end was trimmed by 10 bases and the J gene end by 4 bases; junction bases not matched to a gene: 9. Germline loops: CDR1 SNHLY, CDR2 FYNNEI. The CDR3 nucleotides read TGTGCCACTACGACAGGGAAGGGCACCGGGGAGCTGTTTTTT. Protein product: CATTTGKGTGELFF.

The J gene is TRBJ2-3, the V gene TRBV5-5; D is undetermined. Per germline, CDR1 SGHKS and CDR2 YYEKEE (reference sequence). The V end lost 0 bases, the J end lost 7 bases, and 12 bases lay between the germline ends. The CDR3 extends over 14 amino acids. The CDR3 bases are TGTGCCAGCAGCTTGGGGGCAGAATTTAATACGCAGTATTTT. Translated: CASSLGAEFNTQYF.

The chain links TRBV28 to TRBJ1-1; D is possibly TRBD1 (6 bases). Per the germline V gene, CDR1 is MDHEN and CDR2 is SYDVKM. Trimming took 9 bases from V and 7 from J, leaving 15 bases between them. CDR3 length: 12 residues. The CDR3 DNA follows: TGTGCCAGTTATAGGGGGTTGGATGAAGCTTTCTTT. Its protein is CASYRGLDEAFF.

This clone came up once. The chain uses TRBV19 and TRBJ1-1; D gene ambiguous. Trimming took off 6 bases at V and 4 bases at J, with 18 bases between the two ends. In germline, CDR1 is LNHDA, CDR2 SQIVND (reference sequence). This CDR3 has 15 residues. CDR3 in amino acids: CASSVQAKIGTEAFF. The CDR3 DNA reads as TGTGCCAGTAGCGTGCAGGCAAAGATTGGCACTGAAGCTTTCTTT.

This chain joins TRBV3-1 (or the pseudogene TRBV3-2) and TRBJ2-5; 10 bases align to TRBD2. The CDR3 totals 15 residues. Germline V gene lookup returns CDR1 LGHDT and CDR2 YNNKEL (reference sequence). V was clipped by 4 bases and J by 4 bases; unmatched bases: 6. The CDR3 nucleotides read TGTGCCAGCAGCCCGTTAGCGGGGGGTAGAGAGACCCAGTACTTC. It codes for CASSPLAGGRETQYF.

The chain employs TRBV6-5 and TRBJ2-1; TRBD2 might be the D (5 bases). Between the trimmed V and J ends, which lost 8 bases and 3 bases, there was a span of 8 bases. From germline, CDR1 is MNHEY and CDR2 SVGAGI. The CDR3 totals 12 residues. The CDR3 reads CASVRGYNEQFF. In nucleotides, the CDR3 is TGTGCCAGCGTCCGGGGCTACAATGAGCAGTTCTTC.

The chain links TRBV27 to TRBJ2-2, with TRBD2 matching over 7 bases. CDR3 length: 16 amino acids. Per the germline V gene, CDR1 is MNHEY and CDR2 is SMNVEV (reference sequence). Unmatched junction bases numbered 8, after V lost 3 bases and J lost 4 bases. CDR3 in DNA: TGTGCCAGCAGTTTTGCGGGGGATCTGTCCACCGGGGAGCTGTTTTTT. Protein product: CASSFAGDLSTGELFF.

The chain links TRBV3-1 (or the pseudogene TRBV3-2) to TRBJ1-1; 7 nucleotides line up with TRBD1. This CDR3 region has 15 residues. The germline V gene has CDR1 LGHDT and CDR2 YNNKEL (reference sequence). Losses at the gene ends were 2 bases for V and 5 bases for J; bases not matched to a gene: 8. CDR3 nucleotides: TGTGCCAGCAGCCAACCTTTTTTGACAGGGACTGAAGCTTTCTTT. Translating gives CASSQPFLTGTEAFF.

V and J are TRBV7-2 and TRBJ1-6, with a possible D match to TRBD1 (5 bases). V lost 0 bases to trimming and J lost 10 bases, with 25 bases between them. Germline lookup yields CDR1 SGHTA and CDR2 FQGNSA. This CDR3 region has 19 residues. Written as DNA, the CDR3 is TGTGCCAGCAGCTTAGCAGTAAGGGGTGTGGCGGCTCGCGTCTCACCCCTCCACTTT. Amino acids: CASSLAVRGVAARVSPLHF.

The V call is TRBV28, the J call TRBJ1-1; 9 nucleotides agree with TRBD1. The V and J ends lost 10 bases and 11 bases, in that order; junction bases with no gene match: 20. The V gene's germline CDR1 is MDHEN and CDR2 SYDVKM. The CDR3 loop spans 15 amino acids. The DNA of the CDR3 is TGTGCCACCCAGGACAGGGGCGGTGGGAGTTTAGGGGCTTTCTTT. Protein product: CATQDRGGGSLGAFF.

The chain combines TRBV18 with TRBJ1-2, with 7 bases fitting TRBD1. Trimming removed 2 bases from V and 0 bases from J; junction bases left unmatched: 9. This CDR3 has 17 amino acids. Germline V gene data show CDR1 as KGHSH and CDR2 as LQKENI. The CDR3 nucleotides read TGTGCCAGCTCACCATCCCTGGCAGGGACAGCTAACTATGGCTACACCTTC. Residues: CASSPSLAGTANYGYTF.